The 8 T cell receptor beta chains below all came from one sample that was sequenced in a study of T-cell memory formation after mild COVID-19. TCRdb re-analysed the 5' RACE reads in MiXCR, keeping a single row per CDR3 protein. The repertoire holds tens of thousands of distinct CDR3 sequences, with around 25% as singletons. Sequenced input: PBMCs or a T cell subset sorted from them (not recorded which). These receptors came from a man younger than 30 who had mild COVID-19 (a few samples of this study predate the infection). Cell type and time point are not known.

This clonotype was recorded a few times. This chain's CDR3 is CASSQVGIRGTSTDTQYF. The CDR3 nucleotides are TGCGCCAGCAGCCAAGTCGGGATCCGGGGTACTAGCACAGATACGCAGTATTTT. The chain employs TRBV4-3 and TRBJ2-3; tentatively, D is TRBD2 (5 bases). The germline V gene encodes CDR1 LGHNA and CDR2 YSLEER. Trimming shortened V by 1 base and J by 0 bases, and 17 bases separated the two germline ends. The CDR3 totals 18 residues.

The V gene is TRBV27, the J gene TRBJ2-4; maybe TRBD2 (6 bases). Looked up from germline, CDR1 is MNHEY and CDR2 is SMNVEV (reference sequence). There are 12 residues in the CDR3. V lost 6 bases and J 9 bases, leaving 12 bases between the germline ends. The CDR3 spells CASRRLEGIQYF. The CDR3 region has the DNA TGTGCCAGCAGGAGACTAGAGGGCATTCAGTACTTC.

This chain uses TRBV12-3 or TRBV12-4 with TRBJ2-3; 10 nucleotides agree with TRBD2. This CDR3 contains 16 residues. Trimming took 0 bases from V and 1 from J; bases not matched to a gene: 1. CDR3: CASSLAGLAGTDTQYF. The CDR3 DNA is TGTGCCAGCAGTTTAGCCGGACTAGCGGGCACAGATACGCAGTATTTT.

Within the sample, this clonotype is medium-sized. V gene TRBV9 combines with J gene TRBJ2-3; 8 nucleotides align to TRBD2. This CDR3 has 15 residues. V dropped 6 bases and J dropped 2; count of bases not matched to a gene: 8. Germline CDR1 and CDR2: SGDLS and YYNGEE. The CDR3 nucleotides read TGTGCCAGCACCCCGGGGGGGGCAATCACAGATACGCAGTATTTT. As protein: CASTPGGAITDTQYF.

The gene calls are TRBV5-1 and TRBJ2-5, with D perhaps TRBD1 (5 bases). Per germline, CDR1 SGHRS and CDR2 YFSETQ. Deletions cut 0 bases from V and 2 bases from J, with 11 bases between. This CDR3 is 15 amino acids long. The CDR3 nucleotides are TGCGCCAGCAGCTTGGTCCAGGGAAGACAAGAGACCCAGTACTTC. Its translation is CASSLVQGRQETQYF.

This clonotype has only a few counts. CDR3 nucleotides: TGCGCCAGCAGCCAAGTTTGGGCGGGAAACACTGAAGCTTTCTTT. Residues: CASSQVWAGNTEAFF. This chain links TRBV4-1 with TRBJ1-1; no definite D call. CDR1 is MGHRA and CDR2 is YSYEKL in the germline V gene. Trimming took off 1 base at V and 2 bases at J, with 11 bases between the two ends. The CDR3 loop spans 15 amino acids.

By share, this clonotype counts as large. J is TRBJ2-1 and V is TRBV4-3; 10 bases line up with TRBD1. The V gene end was trimmed by 1 base and the J gene end by 3 bases; junction bases not matched to a gene: 0. This CDR3 comprises 15 residues. From germline, CDR1 is LGHNA and CDR2 YSLEER. As DNA, the CDR3 is TGCGCCAGCAGCCAAGGGACAGGGGGCTACAATGAGCAGTTCTTC. Translated: CASSQGTGGYNEQFF.

This clonotype was seen more than once but under ten times. J is TRBJ2-1 and V is TRBV20-1, with TRBD2 matching over 9 bases. This CDR3 spans 14 amino acids. In germline, CDR1 is DFQATT, CDR2 SNEGSKA (reference sequence). J gave up 3 bases and V 6 bases, and 6 bases lay outside the gene matches. The CDR3 nucleotides are TGCAGTGCCCCCTTAGCGGGGGACTACAATGAGCAGTTCTTC. Its protein product is CSAPLAGDYNEQFF.